This entry describes one TCR beta chain. The source of the sample is a study of technical replicates of blood from several donors. Repertoires were generated with immunoSEQ multiplex PCR, while TCRdb's copy carries only in-frame clones and drops some. The profile shows about 75,000 clones, 95% to 98% of them singletons. Trimming took off 4 bases at V and 6 bases at J, with 10 bases between the two ends. The CDR3 loop spans 12 amino acids. Germline CDR1 is KGHSH and CDR2 is LQKENI. This clonotype was obtained from a human donor in good health. Sequenced: T cells isolated from PBMCs. This chain uses TRBV18 with TRBJ2-7; no definite D call. CDR3 bases: TGTGCCAGCTCACGAGGCGATGGCGAGCAGTACTTC. This codes for CASSRGDGEQYF.